This paragraph covers one TCR beta chain sequence. Original handling: Using reference gene primer amplification, nucleated cell counts were estimated. Sequenced by immunoSEQ multiplex PCR; TCRdb stores in-frame clones only, minus some. That table is the source of V, J and clone size, and D and trimming were worked out from the DNA. This table holds roughly 250,000 clones, about 88% found once. This study enrolled people aged roughly 18 to 100 from about 26 US geographic areas. Assignments of participants to cohorts depended upon their own reported clinical history. This sample is drawn from a study of blood T cell repertoires in COVID-19. Whole-study context: Sources were T cells, B-cell-depleted T cells, or PBMCs; the material itself was cDNA or gDNA.

This CDR3 contains 13 residues. Germline values: CDR1 SGHTS, CDR2 YDEGEE. V lost 4 bases to trimming and J lost 15 bases; unmatched junction nucleotides: 13. The rearrangement uses TRBV5-8 and TRBJ2-1; 7 bases match TRBD2. The source of this sequence is a woman aged 45-59 years who had recovered from COVID-19. Specimen: PBMCs or T cells enriched from blood (not recorded which). CDR3 residues: CASSPQRREKSFF. The CDR3 coding sequence is TGTGCCAGCAGCCCTCAACGGCGGGAGAAGTCGTTCTTC. Supplemented by reference TRBV5-8 and TRBJ2-1, the full variable domain reads EAGVTQSPTHLIKTRGQQATLRCSPISGHTSVYWYQQALGLGLQFLLWYDEGEERNRGNFPPRFSGRQFPNYSSELNVNALELEDSALYLCASSPQRREKSFFGPGTRLTVL.